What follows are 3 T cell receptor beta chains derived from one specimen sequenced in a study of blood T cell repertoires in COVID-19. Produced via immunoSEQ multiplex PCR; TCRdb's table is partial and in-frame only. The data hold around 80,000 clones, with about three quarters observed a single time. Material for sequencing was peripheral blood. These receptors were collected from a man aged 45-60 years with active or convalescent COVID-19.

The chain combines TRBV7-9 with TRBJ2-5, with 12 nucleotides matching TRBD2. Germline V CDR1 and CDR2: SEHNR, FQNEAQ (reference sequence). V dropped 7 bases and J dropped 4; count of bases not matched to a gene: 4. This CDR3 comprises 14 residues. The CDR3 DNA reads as TGTGCCAGCACCCCGACTAGCGGGAGAGAGACCCAGTACTTC. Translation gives CASTPTSGRETQYF.

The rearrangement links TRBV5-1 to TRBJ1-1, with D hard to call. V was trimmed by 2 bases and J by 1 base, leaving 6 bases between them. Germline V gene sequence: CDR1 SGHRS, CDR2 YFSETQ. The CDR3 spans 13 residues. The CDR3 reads CASSFDKNTEAFF. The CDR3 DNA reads TGCGCCAGCAGCTTCGACAAGAACACTGAAGCTTTCTTT.

CDR3 region: CASSPQAGNTGELFF. CDR3 DNA: TGTGCCAGCAGCCCCCAAGCGGGGAACACCGGGGAGCTGTTTTTT. J is TRBJ2-2 and V is TRBV5-4, with D maybe TRBD2 (6 bases). V was clipped by 4 bases and J by 1 base, with 11 bases between them. Per germline, CDR1 SGHNT and CDR2 YYREEE (reference sequence). This CDR3 has 15 residues. Supplemented by reference TRBV5-4 and TRBJ2-2, the full variable domain reads ETGVTQSPTHLIKTRGQQVTLRCSSQSGHNTVSWYQQALGQGPQFIFQYYREEENGRGNFPPRFSGLQFPNYSSELNVNALELDDSALYLCASSPQAGNTGELFFGEGSRLTVL.